These 30 T cell receptor beta chains were all obtained from the same sample, sequenced in a study of a mutant IDH1 vaccine in newly diagnosed glioma. Time point reported: week 47, end of study. Each dose delivered 300 ug of mutant IDH1 20-mer peptide subcutaneously with imiquimod. The table came from immunoSEQ multiplex PCR; TCRdb's copy has only in-frame clones and leaves some out. The profile shows over 80,000 clones, approximately 80% of them singletons. These receptors are not linked to any known antigen. Sequences were derived from PBMCs, sampled from a glioma patient whose treatment included an IDH1 peptide vaccine. The receptors were gathered from a middle-aged man with glioma.

The V and J genes are TRBV2 and TRBJ2-5; 7 nucleotides match TRBD1. The junction had 2 bases not matched to a gene; V was cut back by 7 bases and J by 3 bases. CDR3 length: 12 residues. CDR1 and CDR2 (germline): SNHLY, FYNNEI. The CDR3 sequence is CASIGQEETQYF. For the CDR3, the DNA is TGTGCCAGCATCGGACAGGAAGAGACCCAGTACTTC.

V and J are TRBV6-1 and TRBJ2-6; D call uncertain. V was shortened by 6 bases and J by 5 bases, with 11 bases between the two germline ends. There are 14 residues in the CDR3. Germline CDR1 is MNHNS and CDR2 is SASEGT. DNA for the CDR3: TGTGCCAGCAGCCCTTCCGGCCGGGCCAACGTCCTGACTTTC. It codes for CASSPSGRANVLTF.

A few counts support this clone. The CDR3 loop reads CSVRGGRDTGELFF. As DNA, the CDR3 is TGCAGCGTTCGGGGGGGCCGGGACACCGGGGAGCTGTTTTTT. The chain combines TRBV29-1 with TRBJ2-2, with 8 bases matching TRBD2. Trimming cost V 5 bases and J 3 bases; bases outside gene matches: 5. Germline loops: CDR1 SQVTM, CDR2 ANQGSEA. The CDR3 is 14 amino acids.

The chain joins TRBV6-6 to TRBJ1-5; D unresolved. Per the germline V gene, CDR1 is MNHNY and CDR2 is SVGAGI (reference sequence). This CDR3 comprises 12 residues. V lost 3 bases and J lost 6, with 6 bases in between. CDR3 region: CASSYLGQPQHF. DNA for the CDR3: TGTGCCAGCAGTTATTTGGGTCAGCCCCAGCATTTT.

The chain links TRBV6-5 to TRBJ2-1; 9 nucleotides line up with TRBD2. Germline V gene data show CDR1 as MNHEY and CDR2 as SVGAGI. This CDR3 has 14 amino acids. V shed 10 bases, J shed 5 bases, and the junction held 9 bases outside the gene matches. The CDR3 nucleotides are TGTGCCACTACACCAGCGGGAGGAAACAATGAGCAGTTCTTC. Residues: CATTPAGGNNEQFF.

The CDR3 loop is CASSFTDSQDEQYF. The CDR3 nucleotides are TGCGCCAGCAGCTTTACGGACTCGCAAGACGAGCAGTACTTC. This chain links TRBV4-3 with TRBJ2-5, with a possible D match to TRBD2 (5 bases). The closer fit of TRBJ2-7 to the DNA end suggests the J call may be wrong. Germline V gene sequence: CDR1 LGHNA, CDR2 YSLEER. The CDR3 runs 14 residues.

The rearrangement uses TRBV6-5 and TRBJ1-6, with D uncertain. This CDR3 contains 16 residues. Trimming removed 0 bases from V and 2 bases from J, with 8 bases in between. Per germline, CDR1 MNHEY and CDR2 SVGAGI. CDR3 nucleotides: TGTGCCAGCAGTTACTCTGGACTGACCTATAATTCACCCCTCCACTTT. This encodes CASSYSGLTYNSPLHF.

The chain joins TRBV10-3 to TRBJ2-7; TRBD1 agrees at 8 bases. V was clipped by 2 bases and J by 3 bases; unmatched bases: 3. This CDR3 region has 14 residues. Germline V lookup: CDR1 ENHRY, CDR2 SYGVKD. CDR3 loop: CAISELGQGYEQYF. CDR3 nucleotide sequence: TGTGCCATCAGTGAGCTAGGACAGGGCTACGAGCAGTACTTC.

This chain links TRBV28 with TRBJ2-7, with a weak D call TRBD1 (6 bases). CDR3 length: 15 amino acids. Trimming took off 7 bases at V and 3 bases at J, with 19 bases between the two ends. The germline gives CDR1 MDHEN, CDR2 SYDVKM. The CDR3 nucleotides are TGTGCCAGCATGGGGGCAGGGAACCGTCTCTACGAGCAGTACTTC. Amino acid sequence: CASMGAGNRLYEQYF.

In its sample, this clone was seen a few times. The rearrangement joins TRBV19 to TRBJ1-1, with unresolved D. CDR3 length equals 14 residues. Trimming left V 6 bases short and J 6 bases short, with 17 bases between. From germline, CDR1 is LNHDA and CDR2 SQIVND (reference sequence). This chain's CDR3 is CASRSGTATAEAFF. In DNA form, the CDR3 reads TGTGCCAGTAGGTCAGGTACAGCGACCGCTGAAGCTTTCTTT.

The chain employs TRBV6-5 and TRBJ2-7; D gene unclear. The CDR3 is 11 amino acids. Looked up from germline, CDR1 is MNHEY and CDR2 is SVGAGI. Between the trimmed V and J ends, which lost 6 bases and 6 bases, there was a span of 9 bases. The CDR3 nucleotides are TGTGCCAGCAGCCACATGGGCGAGCAGTACTTC. Protein: CASSHMGEQYF.

This chain connects TRBV28 to TRBJ1-1; maybe TRBD1 (6 bases). Germline CDR1 MDHEN, CDR2 SYDVKM. The CDR3 consists of 15 residues. The V end was cut by 7 bases, the J end by 2 bases, with 17 bases between. In DNA form, the CDR3 reads TGTGCCAGCACCATCCGCATGGACAGAAACACTGAAGCTTTCTTT. It encodes CASTIRMDRNTEAFF.

The gene calls are TRBV6-5 and TRBJ2-7; D ambiguous. The germline V gene encodes CDR1 MNHEY and CDR2 SVGAGI. The CDR3 covers 13 residues. Trimming removed 2 bases from V and 2 bases from J, with 7 bases in between. The CDR3 sequence: CASSYTETYEQYF. The CDR3, as DNA: TGTGCCAGCAGTTACACTGAAACCTACGAGCAGTACTTC.

J is TRBJ2-1 and V is TRBV11-2, with 7 bases fitting TRBD2. V trimming: 1 base; J trimming: 4 bases; junction bases outside the gene matches: 7. Germline CDR1 is SGHAT and CDR2 is FQNNGV. The CDR3 consists of 16 residues. Here the CDR3 DNA reads TGTGCCAGCAGCTTAGTTAAGGGAGGGTTTTACAATGAGCAGTTCTTC. Translating it yields CASSLVKGGFYNEQFF.

This clone was observed once. The chain links TRBV10-3 to TRBJ1-1; no clear D gene. From germline, CDR1 is ENHRY and CDR2 SYGVKD. The CDR3 has 15 amino acids. The V gene lost 6 bases and the J gene lost 4 bases, with 18 bases spanning the gap. In nucleotides, the CDR3 is TGTGCCATCAGGGACCCACAGTTTGCTGGCACTGAAGCTTTCTTT. Translated, it gives CAIRDPQFAGTEAFF.

A word on this clone: One end of the junction fails to match germline, which may point to a read error. V is TRBV5-4 and J is TRBJ2-3; 10 nucleotides agree with TRBD1. The CDR3 loop spans 12 amino acids. The germline CDR1 and CDR2 sequences are SGHNT and YYREEE (reference sequence). CDR3 DNA sequence: TGTGCCAGCAGCCACGGACAGGGGGGAGTTTCTTTT. This codes for CASSHGQGGVSF. The variable domain in full, with the rest retrieved from reference TRBV5-4 and TRBJ2-3, is ETGVTQSPTHLIKTRGQQVTLRCSSQSGHNTVSWYQQALGQGPQFIFQYYREEENGRGNFPPRFSGLQFPNYSSELNVNALELDDSALYLCASSHGQGGVSFGPGTRLTVL.

The gene calls are TRBV5-5 and TRBJ2-7; 12 bases are a match to TRBD2. The germline gives CDR1 SGHKS, CDR2 YYEKEE (reference sequence). The CDR3 is made up of 15 amino acids. Trimming at V came to 4 bases and at J to 4 bases, leaving 6 bases not matched to a gene. The CDR3 loop is CASSPVLAGGYEQYF. CDR3 DNA: TGTGCCAGCAGCCCCGTCCTAGCGGGAGGGTACGAGCAGTACTTC.

V gene TRBV5-1 combines with J gene TRBJ2-3; 9 bases are a match to TRBD1. The V gene's germline CDR1 is SGHRS and CDR2 YFSETQ. This CDR3 comprises 17 residues. V lost 1 base to trimming and J lost 0 bases; unmatched junction nucleotides: 6. The CDR3 is CASSLWGTGSSTDTQYF. CDR3 bases: TGCGCCAGCAGCTTGTGGGGGACAGGGTCTAGCACAGATACGCAGTATTTT.

The chain couples TRBV2 to TRBJ2-5, with D perhaps being TRBD1 or TRBD2 (6 bases each). Trimming stripped 1 base from V and 7 bases from J, with 19 bases between. The CDR3 sequence is 16 residues long. CDR1 is SNHLY, CDR2 FYNNEI, per germline. CDR3 DNA sequence: TGTGCCAGCAGTGAAGACCCGGGGGCTCCCTCAGGGACCCAGTACTTC. Its protein product is CASSEDPGAPSGTQYF.

This chain links TRBV10-3 with TRBJ1-2; maybe TRBD1 (5 bases). The V gene lost 8 bases and the J gene lost 1 base, with 8 bases spanning the gap. Germline V gene sequence: CDR1 ENHRY, CDR2 SYGVKD. The CDR3 has 12 residues. CDR3 protein: CAISGDNYGYTF. Written as DNA, the CDR3 is TGTGCCATCTCGGGGGATAACTATGGCTACACCTTC.

This rearrangement joins TRBV4-3 to TRBJ2-1, with 7 bases matching TRBD1. Germline CDR1 LGHNA, CDR2 YSLEER. The ends lost 4 bases at V and 4 bases at J; junction bases unmatched: 13. This CDR3 is 17 amino acids long. This CDR3 reads CASSPGRGQVPYNEQFF. In DNA, the CDR3 is TGCGCCAGCAGCCCGGGTCGAGGACAGGTCCCTTACAATGAGCAGTTCTTC.

The V gene is TRBV7-2, the J gene TRBJ2-5; TRBD1 matches at 7 bases. The germline gives CDR1 SGHTA, CDR2 FQGNSA. The V segment lost 5 bases and the J segment 5 bases; nucleotides outside the gene matches: 5. This CDR3 is built from 13 residues. The CDR3: CASSETGMETQYF. Written as DNA, the CDR3 is TGTGCCAGCAGCGAGACAGGGATGGAGACCCAGTACTTC.

This clone was counted only a few times. V usage is TRBV7-2 and J usage is TRBJ1-2, with a tentative D call TRBD1 (5 bases). The CDR3 has 13 residues. With 5 bases removed from V and 2 bases from J, the gap between germline ends came to 9 bases. The germline CDR1 and CDR2 sequences are SGHTA and FQGNSA. CDR3 nucleotide sequence: TGTGCCAGCAGCAGGGGACGGAACTATGGCTACACCTTC. This sequence encodes CASSRGRNYGYTF.

The chain joins TRBV5-5 to TRBJ2-1; 8 nucleotides align to TRBD2. In germline, CDR1 is SGHKS, CDR2 YYEKEE (reference sequence). The CDR3 sequence is 17 residues long. Trimming took 3 bases from V and 5 from J; bases not matched to a gene: 13. CDR3 region: CASSSAQRGPLDNEQFF. The CDR3 region has the DNA TGTGCCAGCAGCTCCGCGCAGCGGGGGCCCCTAGACAATGAGCAGTTCTTC. The full variable domain, completed using reference TRBV5-5 and TRBJ2-1, is DAGVTQSPTHLIKTRGQQVTLRCSPISGHKSVSWYQQVLGQGPQFIFQYYEKEERGRGNFPDRFSARQFPNYSSELNVNALLLGDSALYLCASSSAQRGPLDNEQFFGPGTRLTVL.

The J gene is TRBJ1-2, the V gene TRBV6-5, with 9 bases lining up with TRBD1. Trimming at V came to 6 bases and at J to 7 bases, leaving 12 bases not matched to a gene. Germline V gene lookup returns CDR1 MNHEY and CDR2 SVGAGI. The CDR3 spans 15 residues. CDR3 DNA sequence: TGTGCCAGCAGCCCCGGGACAGGGACTGCGCGTGGCTACACCTTC. Its protein product is CASSPGTGTARGYTF.

The chain carries TRBV5-6 and TRBJ2-3; 8 bases are a match to TRBD1. The CDR3 sequence is 14 residues long. J gave up 6 bases and V 2 bases, and 5 bases lay outside the gene matches. Germline V gives CDR1 SGHDT, CDR2 YYEEEE. CDR3 sequence reads: CASSFAGGSDTQYF. In DNA, the CDR3 is TGTGCCAGCAGCTTTGCAGGGGGCAGTGATACGCAGTATTTT. The full variable domain, completed using reference TRBV5-6 and TRBJ2-3, is DAGVTQSPTHLIKTRGQQVTLRCSPKSGHDTVSWYQQALGQGPQFIFQYYEEEERQRGNFPDRFSGHQFPNYSSELNVNALLLGDSALYLCASSFAGGSDTQYFGPGTRLTVL.

This clone was detected a few times. CDR3 nucleotides: TGTGCCAGCAGCGTCGATCAAAACTATGGCTACACCTTC. Translated, it gives CASSVDQNYGYTF. This chain links TRBV2 with TRBJ1-2; D remains ambiguous. Trimming took off 6 bases at V and 2 bases at J, with 10 bases between the two ends. CDR1 and CDR2 from the germline V gene are SNHLY and FYNNEI. The CDR3 is 13 amino acids.

CDR3 nucleotide sequence: TGTGCCAGCAGCCAAGAGGCCGGTAATAGCAATCAGCCCCAGCATTTT. Its translation: CASSQEAGNSNQPQHF. This chain uses TRBV4-2 with TRBJ1-5; D gene uncertain. CDR3 length equals 16 residues. Trimming pared 0 bases from V and 0 bases from J, leaving 9 bases between. The germline CDR1 and CDR2 sequences are LGHNA and YNFKEQ.

This clone was counted a few times. The CDR3 sequence: CASSFQGAGYGYTF. The CDR3, as DNA: TGTGCCAGCAGCTTTCAGGGGGCCGGCTATGGCTACACCTTC. The rearrangement joins TRBV7-9 to TRBJ1-2; 8 nucleotides agree with TRBD1. The CDR3 sequence is 14 residues long. J gave up 4 bases and V 3 bases, and 4 bases lay outside the gene matches. Germline V gives CDR1 SEHNR, CDR2 FQNEAQ (reference sequence).

As for this clone: The same CDR3 can be traced to other DNA sequences in this sample. This chain uses TRBV6-1 with TRBJ2-2, with unresolved D. The germline gives CDR1 MNHNS, CDR2 SASEGT. CDR3 size: 12 residues. Trimming cost V 5 bases and J 0 bases, with 1 base left between them. CDR3 in amino acids: CASSTNTGELFF. The CDR3 nucleotides read TGTGCCAGCAGTACGAACACCGGGGAGCTGTTTTTT.